A single sample gave rise to the 28 T cell receptor beta chains below, sequenced in a study of tumor-infiltrating lymphocytes in primary liver carcinoma. Total RNA and DNA came together from roughly 20-30 mg of bulk tissue without cell sorting. The input was 450 to 500 ng total RNA; TCR beta cDNA was made from it with a constant-region primer. Construction of TCR beta libraries relied on three successive nested multiplex PCR rounds employing slightly modified ARM-PCR. The study ran its first two PCR rounds for 9 to 10 cycles each, using TRBV1-TRBV30 forward primers and a C-beta reverse primer. Each CDR3 protein gets one entry after TCRdb re-called the multiplex PCR reads with MiXCR. The sample yields 95,000 to 150,000 distinct CDR3 sequences, 50% to 65% seen once. The sample comprised liver tumor tissue from sampling region 1. As to subset: tumor region T1, superior pole. The source is a woman aged 60-75 years with primary liver carcinoma and hepatitis B virus infection.

The chain has TRBV6-2 or TRBV6-3 and TRBJ2-6; TRBD2 might be the D (5 bases). CDR3 length equals 17 residues. V gave up 0 bases and J gave up 16 bases, with 25 bases separating them. Germline V gene data show CDR1 as MNHEY and CDR2 as SVGEGT. The CDR3 nucleotides read TGTGCCAGCAGTTACTCGCTCACGCTGTGCGGACGTAGCGTACTGACTTTC. It codes for CASSYSLTLCGRSVLTF.

In regard to this clonotype: At one of its ends the junction is not consistent with the germline gene, which may arise from a read error. CDR3 residues: CASSLRISWSGDEQYF. The DNA for the CDR3 is TGTGCCAGCAGCTTAAGGATTAGCTGGAGTGGCGACGAGCAATACTTC. The chain combines TRBV11-2 with TRBJ2-7; D is uncertain. The V gene's germline CDR1 is SGHAT and CDR2 FQNNGV. The CDR3 consists of 16 residues.

Note on this clonotype: A junction end diverges from the germline sequence, so it may reflect a read error. This chain connects TRBV12-3 or TRBV12-4 to TRBJ2-1; D is perhaps TRBD2 (5 bases). The CDR3 has 15 amino acids. CDR3 region: CASTQDLSSFNEQFF. The CDR3 region has the DNA TGTGCCAGCACCCAGGACTTGAGCTCCTTCAATGAGCAGTTCTTC.

This clonotype has at least ten counts. V is TRBV6-5 and J is TRBJ2-3; D gene uncertain. Deletions cut 1 base from V and 4 bases from J, with 12 bases between. In germline, CDR1 is MNHEY, CDR2 SVGAGI. CDR3 length: 15 amino acids. The CDR3 is CASSYFLGGADTQYF. CDR3 DNA: TGTGCCAGCAGTTACTTCCTAGGCGGAGCAGATACGCAGTATTTT.

This clonotype was seen many times. The V and J genes are TRBV4-1 and TRBJ2-7; 8 bases are shared with TRBD2. This CDR3 comprises 15 residues. V lost 0 bases, J lost 5 bases, and 6 bases stayed unmatched. The germline gives CDR1 MGHRA, CDR2 YSYEKL. The CDR3 reads CASSQDGGGRDEQYF. CDR3 bases: TGCGCCAGCAGCCAAGATGGCGGGGGGCGCGACGAGCAGTACTTC.

About this clonotype itself: A junction boundary mismatches the germline segment, possibly from a read error. The chain is built from TRBV11-3 and TRBJ1-2; no clear D gene. CDR1 SGHNT and CDR2 YENEEA come from the germline V gene. The CDR3 is made up of 11 amino acids. CDR3 in amino acids: CASSSNHGYTF. The CDR3 coding sequence is TGTGCCAGCAGCTCTAACCATGGCTACACCTTC.

Regarding this clonotype: A much larger clone is a single base away; this may be a read error. The chain combines TRBV12-3 or TRBV12-4 with TRBJ1-5; TRBD1 is a possible D gene (6 bases). V lost 7 bases and J lost 1, with 11 bases in between. The CDR3 is 14 residues long. The CDR3 DNA sequence: TGTGCCAGCACTCGGACAGCAAGCAATCAGCCCCAGCATTTT. Translating it yields CASTRTASNQPQHF.

Only one count was recorded for this clonotype. This sequence joins TRBV14 and TRBJ2-3; D is unclear. CDR3 length: 13 amino acids. The V gene's germline CDR1 is SGHDN and CDR2 FVKESK. With 2 bases removed from V and 5 bases from J, the gap between germline ends came to 8 bases. CDR3 loop: CASSQNFGDTQYF. CDR3 DNA: TGTGCCAGCAGCCAAAATTTCGGAGATACGCAGTATTTT. The whole variable domain, filled in from reference TRBV14 and TRBJ2-3, reads EAGVTQFPSHSVIEKGQTVTLRCDPISGHDNLYWYRRVMGKEIKFLLHFVKESKQDESGMPNNRFLAERTGGTYSTLKVQPAELEDSGVYFCASSQNFGDTQYFGPGTRLTVL.

CDR3 in amino acids: CNSSRRLVGGPGDEQFF. The CDR3 nucleotides read TGTAACAGCAGCAGGAGACTAGTGGGAGGGCCGGGGGATGAGCAGTTCTTC. This chain joins TRBV11-2 and TRBJ2-1, with TRBD2 matching 7 bases. This CDR3 region has 17 residues. Germline-derived CDR1 and CDR2 are SGHAT and FQNNGV.

About this clonotype: The CDR3 end shows no conserved phenylalanine or tryptophan, and so a read error is likely. The rearrangement joins TRBV14 to TRBJ2-1, with a possible D match to TRBD2 (6 bases). Germline V gene data show CDR1 as SGHDN and CDR2 as FVKESK. The length of the CDR3 is 14 residues. The CDR3 DNA sequence: TGTGCCAGCAGCCAAGAAACTAGCTACAAAGAGCAGTTCTCC. Residues: CASSQETSYKEQFS.

CDR3 region: CATSRDSQGGETQYF. CDR3 nucleotides: TGTGCCACCAGCAGAGATTCCCAGGGAGGGGAGACCCAGTACTTC. J is TRBJ2-5 and V is TRBV15, with TRBD2 matching 7 bases. The trim removed 0 bases at V and 5 bases at J, leaving 6 bases unmatched. Germline assignment: CDR1 LNHNV and CDR2 YYDKDF (reference sequence). The length of the CDR3 is 15 residues.

In the case of this clonotype: The final CDR3 position lacks the conserved phenylalanine or tryptophan, pointing to a likely read error. The chain recombines TRBV11-3 with TRBJ2-1; weak D call: TRBD1 (7 bases). CDR1 SGHNT and CDR2 YENEEA come from the germline V gene. The CDR3 length is 15 residues. The V and J ends lost 7 bases and 4 bases respectively, with 17 bases between them. The DNA for the CDR3 is TGTGCCAGCAACTCCCGCAGGGGGGTTTACAATGAGCAGTTCTCC. It encodes CASNSRRGVYNEQFS.

This clonotype showed up many times. This sequence joins TRBV10-3 and TRBJ2-2; D remains ambiguous. The length of the CDR3 is 12 residues. V was shortened by 6 bases and J by 6 bases, with 8 bases between the two germline ends. Germline assignment: CDR1 ENHRY and CDR2 SYGVKD. The CDR3 nucleotides read TGTGCCATCAGAAATCGACCCGGGGAGCTGTTTTTT. It specifies CAIRNRPGELFF.

CDR3 DNA: TGTGCCAGCAGTCAGTCCCGGGCTAGCGGAAGGAACGAGCAGTACTTC. Translating it yields CASSQSRASGRNEQYF. This chain uses TRBV6-5 with TRBJ2-7, with 7 nucleotides matching TRBD2. V shed 5 bases and J 5 bases; nucleotides not matched to a gene: 15. The CDR3 runs 16 residues. CDR1 MNHEY and CDR2 SVGAGI come from the germline V gene.

Notes on this clonotype: This may come from a read error, since a much larger clone is one base off. Likely a read error: the CDR3 ends without its conserved phenylalanine or tryptophan. The chain carries TRBV28 and TRBJ2-7, with TRBD2 as a possible D gene (5 bases). V dropped 10 bases and J dropped 3 bases, with 16 bases sitting between them. This CDR3 is built from 13 residues. CDR1 is MDHEN and CDR2 is SYDVKM in the germline V gene. CDR3 residues: CATAGSPHYEQYL. CDR3 nucleotide sequence: TGTGCCACCGCGGGTTCCCCCCACTACGAGCAGTACTTA.

Comments on this clonotype: A read error is possible here, since a much larger clone lies one base away. The chain is built from TRBV6-2 or TRBV6-3 and TRBJ1-1; D unclear. V lost 6 bases and J lost 7, with 9 bases in between. Germline-derived CDR1 and CDR2 are MNHEY and SVGEGT. The CDR3 covers 11 residues. The CDR3, as DNA: TGTGCCAGCAGAGAATGGGGTGAAGCTTTCTTT. It yields the protein CASREWGEAFF.

With respect to this clonotype: This CDR3 fails to terminate in the conserved phenylalanine or tryptophan, so it likely reflects a read error. The CDR3 protein is CASRRHRNQETQYL. DNA for the CDR3: TGTGCCAGCAGACGGCACAGAAACCAAGAGACCCAGTACCTC. This chain links TRBV11-2 with TRBJ2-5, with unresolved D. V was pared by 6 bases and J by 0 bases, with 11 bases between. The CDR3 length is 14 residues. Germline V gives CDR1 SGHAT, CDR2 FQNNGV.

A remark on this clonotype: A read error may explain this, as a much larger clone is one base away. The chain recombines TRBV12-3 or TRBV12-4 with TRBJ2-3; 10 bases map to TRBD1. The CDR3 has 15 amino acids. The CDR3 region is CAGSHSGQGTDTQYF. Here the CDR3 DNA reads TGTGCCGGCAGTCACTCGGGACAGGGGACAGATACGCAGTATTTT.

In the case of this clonotype: One base away lies a much larger clone, so this may be a sequencing read error. The V call is TRBV6-1, the J call TRBJ2-1, with D uncertain. The CDR3 length is 13 residues. Trimming took 4 bases from V and 8 from J, leaving 12 bases between them. Germline CDR1 reads MNHNS; CDR2 reads SASEGT. This chain's CDR3 is CASSGSSHHEQFF. Here the CDR3 DNA reads TGTGCCAGCAGTGGTTCCAGCCACCATGAGCAGTTCTTC.

A word on this clonotype: This may stem from a read error, because a much larger clone lies one nucleotide away. This sequence joins TRBV13 and TRBJ2-2, with D perhaps assigned TRBD1 or TRBD2 (5 bases each). Germline CDR1 is PRHDT and CDR2 is FYEKMQ (reference sequence). CDR3 length equals 15 residues. The CDR3 sequence is CASKRGRGSTRELFF. The CDR3 DNA reads TGTGCCAGCAAGAGGGGAAGGGGAAGCACCAGGGAGCTGTTTTTT. The whole variable domain, remainder taken from reference TRBV13 and TRBJ2-2, is AAGVIQSPRHLIKEKRETATLKCYPIPRHDTVYWYQQGPGQDPQFLISFYEKMQSDKGSIPDRFSAQQFSDYHSELNMSSLELGDSALYFCASKRGRGSTRELFFGEGSRLTVL.

Note on this clonotype: A much larger clone differs by one base, so this may be a read error. Here the CDR3 omits its conserved ending phenylalanine or tryptophan, so a read error is the likely source. The chain couples TRBV5-5 to TRBJ1-1; D not certain. There are 12 residues in the CDR3. Germline assignment: CDR1 SGHKS and CDR2 YYEKEE (reference sequence). V lost 3 bases and J lost 1, with 4 bases in between. The DNA of the CDR3 is TGTGCCAGCAGCTCCCCGAACACTGAAGCTTTCCTT. It yields the protein CASSSPNTEAFL.

About this clonotype itself: Given a much more abundant clone one base away, this may be a read error. Since the CDR3 does not end with the conserved phenylalanine or tryptophan, this likely comes from a read error. The chain carries TRBV29-1 and TRBJ1-1; D remains ambiguous. This CDR3 region has 13 residues. The V and J ends lost 3 bases and 6 bases respectively, with 14 bases between them. Germline V gives CDR1 SQVTM, CDR2 ANQGSEA. The CDR3 region has the DNA TGCAGCGTTGATCTATGGGTCGGGGCTGAAGCTTTCTCT. The encoded protein is CSVDLWVGAEAFS.

Only one count was recorded for this clonotype. A much larger clone differs by one base, so this may be a read error. The chain has TRBV4-1 and TRBJ1-5; no firm D call. V was shortened by 0 bases and J by 3 bases, with 6 bases between the two germline ends. The CDR3 is 14 residues long. The germline V gene encodes CDR1 MGHRA and CDR2 YSYEKL. The chain's CDR3 is CASSQEPNNQPQHF. The CDR3 DNA is TGCGCCAGCAGCCAAGAACCCAACAATCAGCCCCAGCATTTT.

The rearrangement joins TRBV29-1 to TRBJ2-1; possibly TRBD2 for D (7 bases). CDR3 length: 14 residues. The germline V gene encodes CDR1 SQVTM and CDR2 ANQGSEA. CDR3 coding DNA: TGCGTTCGTAGGGGGACTACCATCTACAATGAGCAGTTCTTC. This gives the protein CVRRGTTIYNEQFF.

V is TRBV14 and J is TRBJ2-7; 8 bases align to TRBD2. V lost 1 base to trimming and J lost 6 bases; unmatched junction nucleotides: 5. There are 14 residues in the CDR3. Germline V gene sequence: CDR1 SGHDN, CDR2 FVKESK. CDR3 region: CASSQGGRRGEQYF. CDR3 nucleotides: TGTGCCAGCAGCCAAGGCGGGAGGAGGGGCGAGCAGTACTTC. Looking up the rest from reference TRBV14 and TRBJ2-7 gives the full variable domain: EAGVTQFPSHSVIEKGQTVTLRCDPISGHDNLYWYRRVMGKEIKFLLHFVKESKQDESGMPNNRFLAERTGGTYSTLKVQPAELEDSGVYFCASSQGGRRGEQYFGPGTRLTVT.

This clonotype was observed a few times. V usage is TRBV5-1 and J usage is TRBJ1-5; TRBD1 might be the D (5 bases). CDR3 size: 16 residues. V lost 0 bases, J lost 7 bases, and 17 bases lay in between. CDR1 is SGHRS, CDR2 YFSETQ, per germline. CDR3 protein: CASSLGTVPGGQPQHF. Written as DNA, the CDR3 is TGCGCCAGCAGCTTGGGGACCGTCCCCGGGGGGCAGCCCCAGCATTTT.

For this clonotype: This may be a read error, as it is one base from a much larger clone. As the CDR3 is not closed by the conserved phenylalanine or tryptophan, this likely results from a read error. The chain recombines TRBV6-1 with TRBJ1-2; D remains ambiguous. Per the germline V gene, CDR1 is MNHNS and CDR2 is SASEGT. The CDR3 is 13 residues long. V was shortened by 1 base and J by 4 bases, with 7 bases between the two germline ends. The CDR3 region is CASSEGGSYGYTL. In DNA, the CDR3 is TGTGCCAGCAGTGAAGGCGGATCCTATGGCTACACCCTC.

In the case of this clonotype: A much larger clone sits a single nucleotide away, making a read error possible. Lacking the conserved final phenylalanine or tryptophan, this CDR3 likely reflects a read error. The chain carries TRBV12-3 or TRBV12-4 and TRBJ2-2; the D is unclear. V dropped 2 bases and J dropped 5 bases, with 12 bases sitting between them. The CDR3 sequence is 15 residues long. The CDR3 loop reads CASSLRATLTGELFS. The DNA of the CDR3 is TGTGCCAGCAGTTTAAGGGCTACCCTTACCGGGGAGCTGTTTTCT.